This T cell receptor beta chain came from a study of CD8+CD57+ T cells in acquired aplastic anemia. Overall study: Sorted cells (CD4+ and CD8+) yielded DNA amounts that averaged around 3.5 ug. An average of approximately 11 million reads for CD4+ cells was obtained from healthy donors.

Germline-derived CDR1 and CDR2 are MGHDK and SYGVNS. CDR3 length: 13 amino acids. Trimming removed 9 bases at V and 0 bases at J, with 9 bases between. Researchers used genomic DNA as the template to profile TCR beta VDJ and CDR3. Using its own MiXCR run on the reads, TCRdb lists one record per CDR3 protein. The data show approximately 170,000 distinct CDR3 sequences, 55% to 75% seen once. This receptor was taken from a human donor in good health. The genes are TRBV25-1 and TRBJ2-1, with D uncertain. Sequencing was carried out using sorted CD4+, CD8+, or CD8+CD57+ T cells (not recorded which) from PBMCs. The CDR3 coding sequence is TGTGCCAGTGCCCGTAGCTCCTACAATGAGCAGTTCTTC. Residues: CASARSSYNEQFF. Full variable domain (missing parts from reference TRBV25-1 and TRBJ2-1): EADIYQTPRYLVIGTGKKITLECSQTMGHDKMYWYQQDPGMELHLIHYSYGVNSTEKGDLSSESTVSRIRTEHFPLTLESARPSHTSQYLCASARSSYNEQFFGPGTRLTVL.